Included here is one TCR beta chain sequence, with context. The antigen remains undetermined. The sample belongs to a study of regulatory T cells. The V gene's germline CDR1 is SGHAT and CDR2 FQNNGV. The ends were cut back, 1 base at V and 0 bases at J, with 11 bases in the middle. The CDR3 spans 16 residues. Primers: 52 TRBV forward and 13 TRBJ reverse. Sequenced by immunoSEQ multiplex PCR; TCRdb stores in-frame clones only, minus some. The sample consists of about 6,100 clones, over 75% of them appearing once. Study-wide points: CD3G-deficient patients' regulatory T cells showed reduced Shannon diversity versus autologous conventional CD4+ and control regulatory cells.

The clonotype comes from a person in their late teens or twenties with CD3G deficiency. The chain has TRBV11-2 and TRBJ2-3; TRBD1 is a possible D gene (6 bases). Input material: CD4+ Tregs sorted from blood. In nucleotides, the CDR3 is TGTGCCAGCAGCTTAGTCCCAGGGGCCAGCACAGATACGCAGTATTTT. It translates to CASSLVPGASTDTQYF.